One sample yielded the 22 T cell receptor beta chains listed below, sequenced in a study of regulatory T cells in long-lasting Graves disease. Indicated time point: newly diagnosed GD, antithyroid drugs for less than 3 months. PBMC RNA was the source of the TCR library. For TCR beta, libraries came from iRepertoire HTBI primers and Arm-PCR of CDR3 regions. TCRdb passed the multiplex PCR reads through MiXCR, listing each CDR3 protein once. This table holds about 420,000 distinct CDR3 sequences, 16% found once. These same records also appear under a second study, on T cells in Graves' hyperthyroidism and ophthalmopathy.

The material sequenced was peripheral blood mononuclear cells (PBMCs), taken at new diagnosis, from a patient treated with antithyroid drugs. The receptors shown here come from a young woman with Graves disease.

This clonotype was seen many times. DNA of the CDR3: TGTGCCAGCACCCCGGGGGTGGTATCCGCTATCAATGAGCAGTTCTTC. Translated: CASTPGVVSAINEQFF. The chain has TRBV7-8 and TRBJ2-1; possibly TRBD2 for D (6 bases). The germline gives CDR1 SGHVS, CDR2 FQNEAQ. Trimming removed 7 bases at V and 6 bases at J, with 22 bases between. The length of the CDR3 is 16 residues.

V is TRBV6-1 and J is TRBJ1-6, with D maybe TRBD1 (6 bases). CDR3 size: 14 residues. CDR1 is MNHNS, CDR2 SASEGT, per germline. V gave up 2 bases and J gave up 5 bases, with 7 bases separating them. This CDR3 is CASSERGNNSPLHF. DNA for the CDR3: TGTGCCAGCAGTGAAAGGGGGAATAATTCACCCCTCCACTTT.

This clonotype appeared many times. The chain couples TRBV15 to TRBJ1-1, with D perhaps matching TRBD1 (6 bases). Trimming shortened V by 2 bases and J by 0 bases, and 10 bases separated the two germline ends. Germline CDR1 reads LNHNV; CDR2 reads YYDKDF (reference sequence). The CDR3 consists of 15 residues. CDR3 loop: CATSRKDRMNTEAFF. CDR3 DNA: TGTGCCACCAGCAGAAAGGACAGAATGAACACTGAAGCTTTCTTT.

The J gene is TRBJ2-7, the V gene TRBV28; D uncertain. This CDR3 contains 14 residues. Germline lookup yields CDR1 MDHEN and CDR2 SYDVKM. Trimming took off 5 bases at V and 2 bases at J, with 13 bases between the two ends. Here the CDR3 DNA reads TGTGCCAGCAGTGAGAGGCCTTTAACCTACGAGCAGTACTTC. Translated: CASSERPLTYEQYF.

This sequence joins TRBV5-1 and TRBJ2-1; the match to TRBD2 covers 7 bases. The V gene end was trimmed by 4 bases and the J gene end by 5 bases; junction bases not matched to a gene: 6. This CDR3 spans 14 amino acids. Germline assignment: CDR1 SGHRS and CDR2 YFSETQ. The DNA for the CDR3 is TGCGCCAGCAGCCCCGGACTAGATCACAATGAGCAGTTCTTC. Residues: CASSPGLDHNEQFF.

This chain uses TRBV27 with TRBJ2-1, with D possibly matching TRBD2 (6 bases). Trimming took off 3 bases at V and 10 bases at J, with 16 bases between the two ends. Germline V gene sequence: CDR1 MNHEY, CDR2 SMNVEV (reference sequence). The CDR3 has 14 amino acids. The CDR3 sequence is CASSLGLDSYEQFF. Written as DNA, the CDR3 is TGTGCCAGCAGTTTGGGACTGGATTCCTACGAGCAGTTCTTC.

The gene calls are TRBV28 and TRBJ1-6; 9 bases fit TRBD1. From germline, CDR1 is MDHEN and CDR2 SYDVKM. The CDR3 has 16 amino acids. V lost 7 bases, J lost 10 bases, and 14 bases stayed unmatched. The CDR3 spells CASTGTGISRWSPLHF. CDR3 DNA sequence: TGTGCCAGCACCGGGACAGGGATATCTAGGTGGTCACCCCTCCACTTT. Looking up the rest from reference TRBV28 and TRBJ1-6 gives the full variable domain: DVKVTQSSRYLVKRTGEKVFLECVQDMDHENMFWYRQDPGLGLRLIYFSYDVKMKEKGDIPEGYSVSREKKERFSLILESASTNQTSMYLCASTGTGISRWSPLHFGNGTRLTVT.

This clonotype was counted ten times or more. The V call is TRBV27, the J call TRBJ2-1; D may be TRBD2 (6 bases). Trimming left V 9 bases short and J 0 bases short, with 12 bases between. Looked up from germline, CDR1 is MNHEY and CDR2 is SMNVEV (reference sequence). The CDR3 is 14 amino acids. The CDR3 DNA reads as TGTGCCAGTAATCGGGGGAGCTCCTACAATGAGCAGTTCTTC. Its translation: CASNRGSSYNEQFF.

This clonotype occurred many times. CDR3 bases: TGTGCCAGCAGTCGGTCGGGGACTAGCGGGAGGGAGCAGTTCTTC. Its protein is CASSRSGTSGREQFF. This chain links TRBV28 with TRBJ2-1; the match to TRBD2 covers 15 bases. Germline assignment: CDR1 MDHEN and CDR2 SYDVKM. V lost 5 bases and J lost 10; bases outside the gene matches: 6. This CDR3 is 15 amino acids long.

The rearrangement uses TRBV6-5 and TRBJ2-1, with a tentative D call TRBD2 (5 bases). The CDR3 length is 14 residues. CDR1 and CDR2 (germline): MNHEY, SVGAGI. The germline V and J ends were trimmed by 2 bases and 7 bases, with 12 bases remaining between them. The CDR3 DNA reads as TGTGCCAGCAGTTACGGGGAGCTCGGTAATGAGCAGTTCTTC. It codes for CASSYGELGNEQFF.

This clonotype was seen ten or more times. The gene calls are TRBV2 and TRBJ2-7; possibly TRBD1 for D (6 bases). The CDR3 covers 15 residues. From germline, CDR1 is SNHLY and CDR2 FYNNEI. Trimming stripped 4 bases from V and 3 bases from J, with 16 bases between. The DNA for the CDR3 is TGTGCCAGCAGTGGTTCCCGGGACATCAGCTACGAGCAGTACTTC. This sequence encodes CASSGSRDISYEQYF.

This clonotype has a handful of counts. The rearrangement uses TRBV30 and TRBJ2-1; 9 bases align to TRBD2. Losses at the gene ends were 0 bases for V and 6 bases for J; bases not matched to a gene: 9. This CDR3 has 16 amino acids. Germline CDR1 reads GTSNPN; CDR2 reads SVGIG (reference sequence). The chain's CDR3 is CAWSVLGTSHPNEQFF. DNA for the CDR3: TGTGCCTGGAGTGTACTCGGGACTAGCCACCCCAATGAGCAGTTCTTC. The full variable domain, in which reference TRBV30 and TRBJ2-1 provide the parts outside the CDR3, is SQTIHQWPATLVQPVGSPLSLECTVEGTSNPNLYWYRQAAGRGLQLLFYSVGIGQISSEVPQNLSASRPQDRQFILSSKKLLLSDSGFYLCAWSVLGTSHPNEQFFGPGTRLTVL.

The CDR3 DNA follows: TGTGCCAGCAGCCCCGACCCCCACACGGGACTAGCAATTCGGAGCTCCTACAATGAGCAGTTCTTC. Translated, it gives CASSPDPHTGLAIRSSYNEQFF. This chain links TRBV12-3 or TRBV12-4 with TRBJ2-1; 9 nucleotides match TRBD2. CDR3 length: 22 residues. V trimming: 6 bases; J trimming: 0 bases; junction bases outside the gene matches: 24.

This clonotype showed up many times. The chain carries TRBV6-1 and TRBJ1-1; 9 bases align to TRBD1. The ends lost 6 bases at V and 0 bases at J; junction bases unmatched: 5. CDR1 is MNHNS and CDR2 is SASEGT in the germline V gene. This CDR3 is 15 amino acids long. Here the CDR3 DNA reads TGTGCCAGCAGAAGACAGGGGGAGATGAACACTGAAGCTTTCTTT. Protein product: CASRRQGEMNTEAFF.

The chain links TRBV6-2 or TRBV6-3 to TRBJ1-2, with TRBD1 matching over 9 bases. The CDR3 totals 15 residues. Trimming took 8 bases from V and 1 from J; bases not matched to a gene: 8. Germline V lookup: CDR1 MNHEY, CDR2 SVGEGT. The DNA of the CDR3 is TGTGCCAGCGGCGACACAGGGGGCTATAACTATGGCTACACCTTC. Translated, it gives CASGDTGGYNYGYTF.

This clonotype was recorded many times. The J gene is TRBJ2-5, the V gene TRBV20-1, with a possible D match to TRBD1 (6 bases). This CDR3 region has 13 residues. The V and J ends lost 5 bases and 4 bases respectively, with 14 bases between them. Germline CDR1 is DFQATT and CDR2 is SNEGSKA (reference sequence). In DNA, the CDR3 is TGCAGTGCTCCCCGTGTGGGGGCAGAGACCCAGTACTTC. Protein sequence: CSAPRVGAETQYF.

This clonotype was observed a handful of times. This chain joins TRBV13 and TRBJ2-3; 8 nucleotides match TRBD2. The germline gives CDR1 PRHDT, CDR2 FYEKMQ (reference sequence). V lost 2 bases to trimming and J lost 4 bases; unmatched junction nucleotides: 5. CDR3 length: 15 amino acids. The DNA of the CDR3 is TGTGCCAGCAGCTTACGAGTAGCGGGACCAGATACGCAGTATTTT. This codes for CASSLRVAGPDTQYF.

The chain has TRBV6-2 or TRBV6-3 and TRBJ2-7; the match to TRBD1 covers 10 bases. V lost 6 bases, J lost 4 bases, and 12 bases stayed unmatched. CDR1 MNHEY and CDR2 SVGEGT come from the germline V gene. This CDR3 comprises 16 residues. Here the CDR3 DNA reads TGTGCCAGCAGCCTTAACGACAGGGGGCGGGGTTACGAGCAGTACTTC. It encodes CASSLNDRGRGYEQYF.

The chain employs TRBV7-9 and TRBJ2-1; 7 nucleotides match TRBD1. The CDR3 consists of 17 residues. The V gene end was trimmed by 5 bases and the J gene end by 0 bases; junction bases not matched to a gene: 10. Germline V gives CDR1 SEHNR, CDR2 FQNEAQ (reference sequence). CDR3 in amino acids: CASSPQDRVISYNEQFF. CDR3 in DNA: TGTGCCAGCAGCCCCCAAGACAGGGTCATCTCCTACAATGAGCAGTTCTTC.

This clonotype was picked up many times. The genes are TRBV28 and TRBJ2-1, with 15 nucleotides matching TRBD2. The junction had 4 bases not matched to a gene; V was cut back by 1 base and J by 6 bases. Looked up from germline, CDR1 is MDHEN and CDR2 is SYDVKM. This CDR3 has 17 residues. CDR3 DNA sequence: TGTGCCAGCAGTTTATTCAGGACTAGCGGGAGGGCCAATGAGCAGTTCTTC. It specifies CASSLFRTSGRANEQFF.

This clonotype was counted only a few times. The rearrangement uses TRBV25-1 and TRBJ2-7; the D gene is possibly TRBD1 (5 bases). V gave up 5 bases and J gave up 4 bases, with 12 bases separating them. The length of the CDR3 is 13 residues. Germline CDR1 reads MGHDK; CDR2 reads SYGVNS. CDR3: CASSFREEYEQYF. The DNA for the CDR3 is TGTGCCAGCAGTTTCAGGGAAGAATACGAGCAGTACTTC.

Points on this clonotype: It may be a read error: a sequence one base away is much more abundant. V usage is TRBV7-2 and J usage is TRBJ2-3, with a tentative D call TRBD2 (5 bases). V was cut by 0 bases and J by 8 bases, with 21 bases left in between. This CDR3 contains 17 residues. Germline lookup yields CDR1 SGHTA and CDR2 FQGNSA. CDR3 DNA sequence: TGTGCCAGCAGCTTAGCCACAGCATGGGAGTACCCAGGTACGCAGTATTTT. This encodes CASSLATAWEYPGTQYF.